In its sample, the clone carrying this T cell receptor beta chain was seen many times. Its antigen is still unknown. Germline and junction disagree at one end, which may indicate a read error. The sample is drawn from a study of T cell repertoires in cytomegalovirus infection. Study-level results: HLA-C-restricted CMV clonotypes gave the most frequent clonotype in two of eight donors.

Germline values: CDR1 MGHRA, CDR2 YSYEKL. The CDR3 is 14 amino acids. TCRdb reprocessed the reads with MiXCR, giving one entry per CDR3 protein. The sample consists of about 900,000 distinct CDR3 sequences, about a third of them appearing once. The sample here was cultured CD8+ T cells from PBMCs, taken from culture after CMV antigen stimulation. The clonotype comes from a human donor in good health (CMV status not recorded). Some clones in this sample may be carry-over from other donors' samples. The chain links TRBV4-1 to TRBJ2-2, with a weak D call TRBD1 (5 bases). CDR3 nucleotide sequence: TGTGCCAGCAGCTTAGACAGGAACACCGGGGAGCTGTTTTTT. This translates into CASSLDRNTGELFF.